This T cell receptor beta chain comes out of a study of CD8 T cells in Susac syndrome. As for the study in general: Clinically active disease was present in five or six of the sequenced Susac syndrome patients. Eight of these patients were in remission.

Notes on this clonotype: Its target is not known.

Trimming took 0 bases from V and 0 from J, leaving 7 bases between them. CDR1 SGDLS and CDR2 YYNGEE come from the germline V gene. CDR3 length: 14 amino acids. High-throughput TCR beta sequencing covered peripheral CD8+ and CD4+ T cells. When the RNA was reverse transcribed, random hexamers were used with an input of roughly 0.45 to 1 ug. Multiplex immunoSEQ PCR targeted 54 Vbeta and 13 Jbeta TCR beta segments. TCRdb independently ran MiXCR on the immunoSEQ multiplex PCR reads; one entry per CDR3 protein. Of hundreds of thousands of distinct CDR3 sequences detected, about 96% appear once; the ten largest clones hold around 0.093%. General study points: Repertoires of Susac syndrome CD4+ T cells lacked clonal expansion.

The specimen sequenced was CD4+ T cells from PBMCs. V usage is TRBV9 and J usage is TRBJ2-7, with D tentatively TRBD1 or TRBD2 (5 bases each). This TCR was recovered from a human donor with Susac syndrome. The chain's CDR3 is CASSVVGTSYEQYF. The CDR3 coding sequence is TGTGCCAGCAGCGTAGTAGGGACCTCCTACGAGCAGTACTTC.